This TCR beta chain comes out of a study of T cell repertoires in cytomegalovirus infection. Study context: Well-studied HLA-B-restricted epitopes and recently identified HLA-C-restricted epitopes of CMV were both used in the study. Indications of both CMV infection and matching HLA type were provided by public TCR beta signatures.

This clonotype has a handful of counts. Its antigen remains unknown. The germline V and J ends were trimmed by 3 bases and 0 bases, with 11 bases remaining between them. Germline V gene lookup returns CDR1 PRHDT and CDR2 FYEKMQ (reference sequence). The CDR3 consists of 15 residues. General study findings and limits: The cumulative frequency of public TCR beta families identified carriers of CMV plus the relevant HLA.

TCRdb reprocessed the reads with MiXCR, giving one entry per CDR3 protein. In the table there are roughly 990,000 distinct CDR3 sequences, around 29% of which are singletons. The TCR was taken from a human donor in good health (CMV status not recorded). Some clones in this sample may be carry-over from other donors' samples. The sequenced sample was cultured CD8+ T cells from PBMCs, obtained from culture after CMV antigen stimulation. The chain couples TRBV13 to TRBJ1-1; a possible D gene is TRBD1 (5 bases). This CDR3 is CASSFQGWMNTEAFF. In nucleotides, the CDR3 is TGTGCCAGCAGCTTCCAGGGCTGGATGAACACTGAAGCTTTCTTT.